Each of the 16 T cell receptor beta chains below was sequenced from the same sample in a study of OX40 agonist ivuxolimab in advanced cancers. Produced via immunoSEQ multiplex PCR; TCRdb's table is partial and in-frame only. In the table there are roughly 25,000 clones, 73% of which are singletons. Material: CD4+ or CD8+ T cells sorted from blood, obtained in a trial of the OX40 agonist ivuxolimab. Every receptor here comes from an adult with an advanced solid tumor such as melanoma, head and neck, liver or kidney cancer.

V gene TRBV11-2 combines with J gene TRBJ2-1; no definite D call. The CDR3 has 12 amino acids. V lost 6 bases to trimming and J lost 15 bases, with 18 bases between them. Per germline, CDR1 SGHAT and CDR2 FQNNGV. In DNA, the CDR3 is TGTGCCAGCAGTTTCATGGTTGGATGGCGGTTCTTC. Amino acid sequence: CASSFMVGWRFF.

The rearrangement joins TRBV4-1 to TRBJ1-5, with 10 bases matching TRBD1. Germline V gives CDR1 MGHRA, CDR2 YSYEKL. The CDR3 runs to 20 residues. The trim removed 4 bases at V and 3 bases at J, leaving 18 bases unmatched. The CDR3 loop is CASSRLHRDRGPRDNQPQHF. The CDR3, as DNA: TGCGCCAGCAGCCGCCTCCATCGGGACAGGGGCCCGCGCGACAATCAGCCCCAGCATTTT.

The chain employs TRBV11-3 and TRBJ2-5, with D tentatively TRBD2 (6 bases). The germline V gene encodes CDR1 SGHNT and CDR2 YENEEA. The CDR3 is made up of 15 amino acids. V lost 7 bases, J lost 4 bases, and 19 bases lay in between. CDR3 amino acids: CASNSKAKAGETQYF. In DNA form, the CDR3 reads TGTGCCAGCAACTCCAAAGCGAAAGCGGGAGAGACCCAGTACTTC.

The rearrangement joins TRBV11-3 to TRBJ2-5; 7 bases match TRBD2. Per the germline V gene, CDR1 is SGHNT and CDR2 is YENEEA. Germline trimming cut 4 bases from V and 4 bases from J; bases unmatched to any gene: 9. The CDR3 contains 15 residues. The CDR3 DNA sequence: TGTGCCAGCAGCTCTCGTTGGGGGGGGAGAGAGACCCAGTACTTC. It yields the protein CASSSRWGGRETQYF. Drawing the rest from reference TRBV11-3 and TRBJ2-5, the complete variable domain is EAGVVQSPRYKIIEKKQPVAFWCNPISGHNTLYWYLQNLGQGPELLIRYENEEAVDDSQLPKDRFSAERLKGVDSTLKIQPAELGDSAVYLCASSSRWGGRETQYFGPGTRLLVL.

This chain joins TRBV7-6 and TRBJ1-1; 8 bases match TRBD1. Germline trimming cut 1 base from V and 4 bases from J; bases unmatched to any gene: 2. The CDR3 totals 14 residues. Germline V lookup: CDR1 SGHVS, CDR2 FNYEAQ. The CDR3 is CASSLGTGSTEAFF. Written as DNA, the CDR3 is TGTGCCAGCAGCTTAGGGACAGGGAGCACTGAAGCTTTCTTT.

The chain employs TRBV10-3 and TRBJ2-3; a weak D match, TRBD2 (5 bases). The CDR3 extends over 15 amino acids. Germline CDR1 ENHRY, CDR2 SYGVKD. The V end lost 0 bases, the J end lost 4 bases, and 11 bases lay between the germline ends. The CDR3 loop reads CAISESAGSPDTQYF. The CDR3 region has the DNA TGTGCCATCAGTGAGTCGGCGGGTTCCCCAGATACGCAGTATTTT.

The chain has TRBV7-6 and TRBJ2-7, with D possibly TRBD1 on 5 matching bases. This CDR3 spans 14 amino acids. The V end was cut by 0 bases, the J end by 4 bases, with 10 bases between. Germline-derived CDR1 and CDR2 are SGHVS and FNYEAQ. CDR3 loop: CASSLAQGRYEQYF. The CDR3 DNA sequence: TGTGCCAGCAGCTTAGCTCAGGGTCGGTACGAGCAGTACTTC.

The chain employs TRBV5-4 and TRBJ1-1; D is perhaps TRBD1 (6 bases). The CDR3 has 15 residues. Trimming left V 4 bases short and J 0 bases short, with 13 bases between. From germline, CDR1 is SGHNT and CDR2 YYREEE (reference sequence). The CDR3 sequence is CASSGAGDMNTEAFF. The CDR3 DNA is TGTGCCAGCAGCGGGGCAGGGGACATGAACACTGAAGCTTTCTTT.

The chain couples TRBV25-1 to TRBJ2-5; maybe TRBD1 (5 bases). This CDR3 region has 13 residues. Deletions cut 6 bases from V and 2 bases from J, with 10 bases between. The germline V gene has CDR1 MGHDK and CDR2 SYGVNS. DNA of the CDR3: TGTGCCAGCAGCGCCAGGGCGCAAGAGACCCAGTACTTC. This codes for CASSARAQETQYF.

The chain has TRBV6-5 and TRBJ1-1, with D perhaps TRBD1 (5 bases). V lost 5 bases and J lost 7, with 17 bases in between. Germline CDR1 reads MNHEY; CDR2 reads SVGAGI. The CDR3 runs 14 residues. The CDR3 loop is CASSLTGKGNEAFF. In DNA form, the CDR3 reads TGTGCCAGCAGTCTCACCGGGAAGGGGAATGAAGCTTTCTTT.

The CDR3 bases are TGTGCCAGCAGTTACTCGACAGGGCCTAGAGGAAACACCATATATTTT. Protein: CASSYSTGPRGNTIYF. The genes are TRBV6-6 and TRBJ1-3, with 7 bases identical to TRBD1. Per the germline V gene, CDR1 is MNHNY and CDR2 is SVGAGI (reference sequence). Trimming removed 0 bases from V and 4 bases from J; junction bases left unmatched: 6. The CDR3 extends over 16 amino acids.

This chain uses TRBV5-1 with TRBJ2-5; 12 bases line up with TRBD1. The ends lost 5 bases at V and 12 bases at J; junction bases unmatched: 17. CDR1 and CDR2 from the germline V gene are SGHRS and YFSETQ. The CDR3 sequence is 16 residues long. CDR3 in amino acids: CASSTRGDRGLDAEYF. The CDR3 nucleotides read TGCGCCAGCAGTACACGCGGGGACAGGGGGCTGGATGCGGAGTACTTC.

The CDR3 DNA is TGTGCCAGCTTTTCGGATGAGGGGCAGTTCTTC. Its protein is CASFSDEGQFF. The chain couples TRBV18 to TRBJ2-1, with a tentative D call TRBD2 (5 bases). The length of the CDR3 is 11 residues. Germline CDR1 reads KGHSH; CDR2 reads LQKENI. V was shortened by 7 bases and J by 12 bases, with 13 bases between the two germline ends.

This clone was recorded once. The CDR3 sequence: CASSSSTPGTGGYSYYEQYF. Written as DNA, the CDR3 is TGCGCCAGCAGCAGTAGTACCCCCGGGACAGGGGGCTACAGTTATTACGAGCAGTACTTC. The gene calls are TRBV5-1 and TRBJ2-7; 12 nucleotides agree with TRBD1. The V segment lost 4 bases and the J segment 4 bases; nucleotides outside the gene matches: 21. The V gene's germline CDR1 is SGHRS and CDR2 YFSETQ. There are 20 residues in the CDR3.

This chain connects TRBV30 to TRBJ2-7; D is unclear. V lost 0 bases, J lost 0 bases, and 12 bases lay in between. Germline V gives CDR1 GTSNPN, CDR2 SVGIG (reference sequence). The CDR3 totals 15 residues. The chain's CDR3 is CAWSVRFGTSYEQYF. In DNA, the CDR3 is TGTGCCTGGAGTGTACGATTCGGCACCTCCTACGAGCAGTACTTC.

V and J are TRBV15 and TRBJ1-5; D not resolved. Trimming removed 5 bases at V and 8 bases at J, with 13 bases between. The CDR3 spans 13 residues. The germline V gene has CDR1 LNHNV and CDR2 YYDKDF (reference sequence). The CDR3 sequence: CATSDRAPKPQHF. The DNA of the CDR3 is TGTGCCACCAGCGACCGGGCCCCGAAGCCCCAGCATTTT.